This TCR beta chain originates from a study of shared clonotypes between healthy human individuals. HIV-negative, healthy adults without recent acute infections or vaccinations were the donors. The method was immunoSEQ multiplex PCR; TCRdb's version includes in-frame clones alone and lacks a portion of them. Among approximately 940,000 clones listed, approximately 76% were seen once. The CDR3 is made up of 14 amino acids. V shed 8 bases and J 6 bases; nucleotides not matched to a gene: 12. Germline CDR1 and CDR2: MDHEN and SYDVKM. This receptor was identified in a man younger than 30 in good health. The sample was memory CD4+ T cells sorted from blood. Subset of the sample: CD45RA-negative fraction. The chain links TRBV28 to TRBJ1-2; 7 bases map to TRBD1. CDR3 DNA: TGTGCCAGCCGCCTTACCGGGACAGCTAATGGCTACACCTTC. Translated, it gives CASRLTGTANGYTF.